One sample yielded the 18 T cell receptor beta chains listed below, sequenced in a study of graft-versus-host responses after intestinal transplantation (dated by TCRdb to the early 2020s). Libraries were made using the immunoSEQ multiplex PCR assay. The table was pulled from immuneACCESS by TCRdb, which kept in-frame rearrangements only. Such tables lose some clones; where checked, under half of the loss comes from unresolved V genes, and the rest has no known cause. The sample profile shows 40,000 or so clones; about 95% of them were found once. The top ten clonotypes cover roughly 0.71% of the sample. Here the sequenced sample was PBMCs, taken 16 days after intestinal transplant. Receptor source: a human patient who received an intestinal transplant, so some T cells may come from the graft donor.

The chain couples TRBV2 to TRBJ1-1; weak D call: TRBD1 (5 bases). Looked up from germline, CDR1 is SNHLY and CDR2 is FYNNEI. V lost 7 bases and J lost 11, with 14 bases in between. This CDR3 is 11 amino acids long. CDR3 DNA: TGTGCCAGCACCGTGGGGGACGGGGCTTTCTTT. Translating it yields CASTVGDGAFF.

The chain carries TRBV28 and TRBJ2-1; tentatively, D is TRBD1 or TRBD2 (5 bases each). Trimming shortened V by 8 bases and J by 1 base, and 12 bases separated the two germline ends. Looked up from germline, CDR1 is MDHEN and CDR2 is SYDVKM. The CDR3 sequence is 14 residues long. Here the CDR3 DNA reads TGTGCCAGCCAACTGGGGGTATCCTACAATGAGCAGTTCTTC. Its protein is CASQLGVSYNEQFF.

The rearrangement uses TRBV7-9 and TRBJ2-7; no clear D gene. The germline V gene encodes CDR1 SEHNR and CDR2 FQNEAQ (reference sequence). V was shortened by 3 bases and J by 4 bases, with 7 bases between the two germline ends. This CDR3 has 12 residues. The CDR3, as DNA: TGTGCCAGCAGCTTGAACCATTACGAGCAGTACTTC. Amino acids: CASSLNHYEQYF.

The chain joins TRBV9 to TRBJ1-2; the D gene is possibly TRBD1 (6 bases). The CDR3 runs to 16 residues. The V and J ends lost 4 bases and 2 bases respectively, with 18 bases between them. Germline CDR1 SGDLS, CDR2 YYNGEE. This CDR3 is CASSPSLPTGNYGYTF. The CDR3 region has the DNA TGTGCCAGCAGCCCATCTCTCCCCACAGGGAACTATGGCTACACCTTC.

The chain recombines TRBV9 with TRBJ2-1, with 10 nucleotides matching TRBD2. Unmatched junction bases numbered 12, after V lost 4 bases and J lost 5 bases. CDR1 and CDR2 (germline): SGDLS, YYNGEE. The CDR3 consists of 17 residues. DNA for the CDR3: TGTGCCAGCAGCTTCCCGACGGGCAGCGGGAGGGACAATGAGCAGTTCTTC. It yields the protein CASSFPTGSGRDNEQFF.

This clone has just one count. The CDR3 spells CASSPSPGILGNEQYF. CDR3 in DNA: TGTGCCAGCAGTCCCTCTCCCGGGATTCTGGGCAACGAGCAGTACTTC. V and J are TRBV27 and TRBJ2-7; weak D call: TRBD2 (5 bases). Germline V gives CDR1 MNHEY, CDR2 SMNVEV (reference sequence). The CDR3 extends over 16 amino acids. V was shortened by 5 bases and J by 5 bases, with 22 bases between the two germline ends.

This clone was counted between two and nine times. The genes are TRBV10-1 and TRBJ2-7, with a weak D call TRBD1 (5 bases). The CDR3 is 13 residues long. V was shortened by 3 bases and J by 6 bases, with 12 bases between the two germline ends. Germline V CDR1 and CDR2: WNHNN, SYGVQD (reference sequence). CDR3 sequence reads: CASSEGARAEQYF. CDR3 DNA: TGCGCCAGCAGTGAAGGGGCCAGGGCCGAGCAGTACTTC.

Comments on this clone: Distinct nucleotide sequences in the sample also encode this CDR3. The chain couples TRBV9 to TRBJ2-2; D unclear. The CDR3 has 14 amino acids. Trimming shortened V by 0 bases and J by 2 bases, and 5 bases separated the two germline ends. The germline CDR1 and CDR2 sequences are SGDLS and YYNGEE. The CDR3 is CASSVGGNTGELFF. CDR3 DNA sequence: TGTGCCAGCAGCGTAGGCGGCAACACCGGGGAGCTGTTTTTT.

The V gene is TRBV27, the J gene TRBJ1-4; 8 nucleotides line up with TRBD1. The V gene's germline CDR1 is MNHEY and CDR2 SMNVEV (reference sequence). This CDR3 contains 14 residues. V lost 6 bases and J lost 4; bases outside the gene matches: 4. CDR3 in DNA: TGTGCCAGCAGGCAGGGGGCTGTTAATGAAAAACTGTTTTTT. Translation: CASRQGAVNEKLFF.

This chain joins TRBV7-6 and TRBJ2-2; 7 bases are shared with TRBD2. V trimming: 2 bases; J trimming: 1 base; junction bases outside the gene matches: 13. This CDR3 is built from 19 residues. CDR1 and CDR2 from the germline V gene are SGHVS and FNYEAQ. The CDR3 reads CASSLSWGLLAENTGELFF. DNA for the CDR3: TGTGCCAGCAGCTTAAGCTGGGGTTTGCTAGCGGAGAACACCGGGGAGCTGTTTTTT. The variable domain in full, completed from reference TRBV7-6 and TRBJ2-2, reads GAGVSQSPRYKVTKRGQDVALRCDPISGHVSLYWYRQALGQGPEFLTYFNYEAQQDKSGLPNDRFSAERPEGSISTLTIQRTEQRDSAMYRCASSLSWGLLAENTGELFFGEGSRLTVL.

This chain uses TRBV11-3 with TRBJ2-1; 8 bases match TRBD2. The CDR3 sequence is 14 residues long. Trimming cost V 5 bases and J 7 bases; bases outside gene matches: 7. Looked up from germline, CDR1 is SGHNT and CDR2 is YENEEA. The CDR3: CASSPSAGGNEQFF. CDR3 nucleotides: TGTGCCAGCAGCCCCTCGGCGGGAGGTAATGAGCAGTTCTTC.

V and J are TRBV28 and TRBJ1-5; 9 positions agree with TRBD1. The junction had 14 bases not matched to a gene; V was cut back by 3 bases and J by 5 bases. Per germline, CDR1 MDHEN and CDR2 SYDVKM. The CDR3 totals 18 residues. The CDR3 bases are TGTGCCAGCAGTTTTCCGGGACAGGGTTCCAGGGGGGATCAGCCCCAGCATTTT. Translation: CASSFPGQGSRGDQPQHF.

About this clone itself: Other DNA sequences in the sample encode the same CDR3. The CDR3: CAWTAGGSYEQYF. In DNA form, the CDR3 reads TGTGCCTGGACCGCGGGAGGTTCCTACGAGCAGTACTTC. The chain links TRBV30 to TRBJ2-7; 8 bases are shared with TRBD2. The CDR3 is 13 residues long. Germline CDR1 reads GTSNPN; CDR2 reads SVGIG (reference sequence). Trimming took 4 bases from V and 1 from J; bases not matched to a gene: 3.

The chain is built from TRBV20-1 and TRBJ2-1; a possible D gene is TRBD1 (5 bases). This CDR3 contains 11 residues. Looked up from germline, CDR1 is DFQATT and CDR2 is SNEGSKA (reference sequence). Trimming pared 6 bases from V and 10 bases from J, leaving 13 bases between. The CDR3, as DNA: TGCAGTGCCCAAGGGGTGGGAGAGCAGTTCTTC. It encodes CSAQGVGEQFF.

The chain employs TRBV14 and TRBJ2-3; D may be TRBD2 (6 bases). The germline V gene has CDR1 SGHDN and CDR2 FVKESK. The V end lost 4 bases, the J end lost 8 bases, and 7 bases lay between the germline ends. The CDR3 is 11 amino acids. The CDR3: CASSRGGTQYF. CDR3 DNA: TGTGCCAGCAGCCGGGGAGGTACGCAGTATTTT. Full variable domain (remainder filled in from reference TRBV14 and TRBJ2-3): EAGVTQFPSHSVIEKGQTVTLRCDPISGHDNLYWYRRVMGKEIKFLLHFVKESKQDESGMPNNRFLAERTGGTYSTLKVQPAELEDSGVYFCASSRGGTQYFGPGTRLTVL.

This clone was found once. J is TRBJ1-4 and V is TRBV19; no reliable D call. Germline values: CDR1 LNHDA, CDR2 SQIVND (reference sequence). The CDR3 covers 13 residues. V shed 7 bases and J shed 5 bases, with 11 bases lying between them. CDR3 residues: CASTTWTNEKLFF. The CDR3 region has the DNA TGTGCCAGTACCACGTGGACCAATGAAAAACTGTTTTTT.

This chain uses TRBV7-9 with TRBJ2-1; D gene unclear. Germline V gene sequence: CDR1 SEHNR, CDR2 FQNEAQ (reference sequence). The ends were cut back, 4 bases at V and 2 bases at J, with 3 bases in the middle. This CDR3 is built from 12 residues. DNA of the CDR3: TGTGCCAGCAGCTCCGCCTACAATGAGCAGTTCTTC. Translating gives CASSSAYNEQFF.

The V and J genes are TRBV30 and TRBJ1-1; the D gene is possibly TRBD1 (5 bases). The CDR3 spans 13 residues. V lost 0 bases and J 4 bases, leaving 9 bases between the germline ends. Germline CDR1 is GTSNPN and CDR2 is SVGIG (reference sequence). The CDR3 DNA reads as TGTGCCTGGAGTGTAGATAGGGGCACTGAAGCTTTCTTT. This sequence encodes CAWSVDRGTEAFF. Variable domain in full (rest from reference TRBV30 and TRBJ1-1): SQTIHQWPATLVQPVGSPLSLECTVEGTSNPNLYWYRQAAGRGLQLLFYSVGIGQISSEVPQNLSASRPQDRQFILSSKKLLLSDSGFYLCAWSVDRGTEAFFGQGTRLTVV.